The source of this TCR beta chain is a study of identical twins. TCRdb re-derived calls from the 5' RACE reads in MiXCR, one entry per CDR3 protein. The repertoire holds about 530,000 distinct CDR3 sequences, with approximately 20% as singletons. This clonotype appeared a few times. From germline, CDR1 is SGHAT and CDR2 FQNNGV. V lost 4 bases and J 0 bases, leaving 22 bases between the germline ends. The CDR3 consists of 19 residues. The same data also went into a second study, on yellow fever vaccine responses in identical twins.

The sample taken for sequencing was CD4+ T cells sorted from blood. The chain has TRBV11-2 and TRBJ2-1; TRBD2 might be the D (5 bases). The origin of this receptor is a woman between 18 and 30 years old in good health. The CDR3 DNA follows: TGTGCCAGCAGCTATAAAGCGGAACCCGGAGTTGGCTCCTACAATGAGCAGTTCTTC. This codes for CASSYKAEPGVGSYNEQFF.